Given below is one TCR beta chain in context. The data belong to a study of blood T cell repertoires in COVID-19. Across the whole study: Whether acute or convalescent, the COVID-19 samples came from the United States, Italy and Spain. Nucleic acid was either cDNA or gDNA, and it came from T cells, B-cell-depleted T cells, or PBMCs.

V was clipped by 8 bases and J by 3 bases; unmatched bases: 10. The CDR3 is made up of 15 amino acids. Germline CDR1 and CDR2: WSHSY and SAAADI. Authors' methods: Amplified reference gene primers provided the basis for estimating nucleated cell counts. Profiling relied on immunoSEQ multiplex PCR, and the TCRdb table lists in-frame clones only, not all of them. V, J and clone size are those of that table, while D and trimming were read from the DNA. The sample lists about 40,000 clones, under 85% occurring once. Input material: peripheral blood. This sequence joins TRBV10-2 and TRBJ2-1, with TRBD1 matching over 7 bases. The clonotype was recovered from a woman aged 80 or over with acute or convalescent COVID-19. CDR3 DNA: TGCGCCAGCCGGGACAGCGACACGAACTACAATGAGCAGTTCTTC. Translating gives CASRDSDTNYNEQFF.